This TCR beta chain originates from a study of read filtering for tumor transcriptome and immune sequencing. Background on the study: DNase treatment preceded whole-transcriptome library preparation. IR-seq gave about 3.5 to 11 million TCR reads per sample; RNA-seq gave about 75 to 1,400.

This clonotype was counted at least ten times. Trimming removed 8 bases from V and 3 bases from J, with 12 bases in between. The CDR3 runs 13 residues. The germline V gene has CDR1 SNHLY and CDR2 FYNNEI. From approximately 430 ng of RNA, a library with molecular barcoded alpha/delta and beta/gamma adaptors was made. One entry per CDR3 protein, called by TCRdb with MiXCR from the reads. The profile covers about 46,000 distinct CDR3 sequences, with approximately 12% appearing a single time and approximately 14% taken by the ten largest. The receptor comes from a donor at least 40 years old with multiple myeloma. Sequencing input: a population of CD138-negative cells sorted from bone marrow. The chain couples TRBV2 to TRBJ2-3, with TRBD2 as a possible D gene (6 bases). The CDR3 is CASFSGRTDTQYF. The DNA for the CDR3 is TGTGCCAGCTTCTCAGGGAGGACAGATACGCAGTATTTT.